This TCR beta chain was retrieved from a study of T cell repertoires in cytomegalovirus infection. Background on the study: Signatures in public TCR beta sequences pointed to both CMV infection and matching HLA type. Study-wide results and caveats: The ex vivo response was dominated by HLA-C-restricted CMV-specific TCR beta clonotypes. The cumulative frequency of public TCR beta families identified carriers of CMV plus the relevant HLA.

Regarding this clonotype: Its target is not known.

From the reads, TCRdb called clonotypes with MiXCR, one entry per CDR3 protein. The table records about 740,000 distinct CDR3 sequences, 35% to 45% of them present only once. The germline V gene encodes CDR1 SGHDT and CDR2 YYEEEE. The CDR3 is 13 amino acids. Trimming shortened V by 0 bases and J by 7 bases, and 11 bases separated the two germline ends. The genes are TRBV5-6 and TRBJ2-7; D gene unclear. The origin of this receptor is a human donor in good health (CMV status not recorded). Some clones in this sample may be carry-over from other donors' samples. The sample taken for sequencing was PBMCs. The CDR3, as DNA: TGTGCCAGCAGCTTGGCCGCGACCAGGGAGCAGTACTTC. It translates to CASSLAATREQYF.